This TCR beta chain was identified in a study of T cell responses to AZD1222 COVID-19 vaccine (dated by TCRdb to the early 2020s). About the study as a whole: AZD1222 recipients given second doses at about 4 weeks or at about 12 weeks were pooled, since spike-specific TCR depth and breadth were not found to differ between the two schedules. Trial participants were enrolled by age into 18-55, 56-69 and 70-plus year subgroups, with about 150, 27 and 61 TCR-sequenced participants respectively. TCR sequencing was performed for over 230 trial participants, of whom roughly 200 were given two doses of AZD1222 and roughly 25 were given two doses of MenACWY control vaccine.

In regard to this clone: The antigen it recognizes is unknown. No base qualities exist here, and no much larger clone lies one base off it.

Read against the paper, the sample's time point label means: baseline before first vaccination. Vaccinee samples came from UK trials COV001 and COV002, including a single-blind randomized controlled phase 2/3 trial of AZD1222 (ChAdOx1 nCoV-19) in healthy adults. Trial participant PBMC samples were collected at day 0 and day 28 after the second dose for TCRbeta chain sequencing. The CDR3 regions of human TCRbeta chains were analyzed by immunosequencing. Regarding the original processing steps: Repertoire TCRs were matched against a reference library of SARS-CoV-2-specific TCRs generated with the MIRA antigen-specificity platform. Breadth was defined as the fraction of unique TCRs that were SARS-CoV-2-associated, and depth was defined as the fraction of total T cells that were SARS-CoV-2-associated. Each spike-specific TCR was assigned to its reactive spike region and to a CD4 or CD8 class using the MIRA data. Log10-transformed breadth and depth values were compared by one-way ANOVA with Sidak's multiple comparisons tests. The table comes from immuneACCESS by way of TCRdb, which keeps in-frame sequences with V and J called. Part of the clones is missing from these tables; in studies checked, under half for an unresolved V gene and the rest for unknown reasons. V, J and clone size are those of that table, while D and trimming were read from the DNA. Within this sample are 25,000 to 30,000 clones, with 89% of them counted one time only. Roughly 1.3% of the sample goes to the ten largest clones.

The paper as a whole reports these results and caveats: After two AZD1222 doses, both the breadth and the depth of spike-specific TCRs were significantly higher than at day 0 and than in MenACWY recipients. Because no samples from the day 14 peak response were available, repertoires could be characterized only after the peak T cell response. In the small 56-69-year group, the increase in depth fell short of significance, most likely because of low power. Conclusions about previously exposed vaccinees are limited, since just six AZD1222 recipients were seropositive for SARS-CoV-2 at baseline. The whole spike protein was spanned by vaccine-associated CD4 TCRs, and dominant responses were seen in regions 160-218 and 743-854. Nearly half of unique spike-specific TCRs reportedly recognized epitopes outside regions mutated in the B.1.351 and B.1.1.7 variants. Participants were mostly white British, with more females than males. The authors suggested clonal diversity may have been underestimated.

Including cysteine and phenylalanine, the CDR3 has 15 amino acids. The entry retains the CDR3 DNA only, 45 bases that are in frame from base 1. Taken from the germline V gene (reference sequence), the CDR1 and CDR2 loops are MNHEY and SMNVEV. V and J are truncated by 3 bases and 1 base respectively, leaving an intervening sequence of 10 bases. The chain employs TRBV27 and TRBJ1-5; there is no confident call for the D gene. The receptor's source is an adult in good health. This specimen consisted of peripheral blood, obtained on day 0 of AZD1222 vaccination. The CDR3 protein: CASSFSLGSNQPQHF. DNA sequence: TGTGCCAGCAGTTTCTCTCTGGGGAGCAATCAGCCCCAGCATTTT.